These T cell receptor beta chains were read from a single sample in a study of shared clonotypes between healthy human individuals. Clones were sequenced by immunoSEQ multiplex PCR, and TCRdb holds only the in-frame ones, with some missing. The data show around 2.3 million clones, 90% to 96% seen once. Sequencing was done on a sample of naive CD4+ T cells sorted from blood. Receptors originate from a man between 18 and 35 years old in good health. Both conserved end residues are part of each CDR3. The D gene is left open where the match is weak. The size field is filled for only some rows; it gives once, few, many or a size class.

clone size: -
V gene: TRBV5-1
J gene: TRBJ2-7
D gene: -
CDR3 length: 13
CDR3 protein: CASSRGVTDEQYF
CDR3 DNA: TGCGCCAGCAGCCGTGGGGTAACGGACGAGCAGTACTTC

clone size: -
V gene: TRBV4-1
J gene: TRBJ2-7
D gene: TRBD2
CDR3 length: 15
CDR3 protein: CASSQAGTSVYEQYF
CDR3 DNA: TGCGCCAGCAGCCAGGCCGGGACTAGCGTCTACGAGCAGTACTTC

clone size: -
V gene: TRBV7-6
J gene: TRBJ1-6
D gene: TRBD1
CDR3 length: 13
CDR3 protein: CASSLGQGESLHF
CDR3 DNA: TGTGCCAGCAGCTTGGGACAGGGTGAATCCCTCCACTTT

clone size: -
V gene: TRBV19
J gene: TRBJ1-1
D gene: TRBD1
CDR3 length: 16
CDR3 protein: CASSIHPGQGDTEAFF
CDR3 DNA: TGTGCCAGTAGTATACACCCCGGACAGGGTGACACTGAAGCTTTCTTT

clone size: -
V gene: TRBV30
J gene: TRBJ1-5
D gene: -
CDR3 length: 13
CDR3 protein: CAWGTDSNQPQHF
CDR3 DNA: TGTGCCTGGGGGACGGATAGCAATCAGCCCCAGCATTTT

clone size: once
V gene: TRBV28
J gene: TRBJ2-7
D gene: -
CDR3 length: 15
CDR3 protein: CASSLLGLSPDEQYF
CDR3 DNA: TGTGCCAGCAGCTTGTTAGGGCTCTCACCTGACGAGCAGTACTTC

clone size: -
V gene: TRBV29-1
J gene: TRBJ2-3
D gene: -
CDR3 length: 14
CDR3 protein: CSVDRGGGTDTQYF
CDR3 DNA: TGCAGCGTTGATCGCGGCGGGGGCACGGATACGCAGTATTTT

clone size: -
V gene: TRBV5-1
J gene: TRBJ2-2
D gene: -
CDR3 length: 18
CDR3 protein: CASSLGVVRGQRAGELFF
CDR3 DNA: TGCGCCAGCAGCTTGGGGGTCGTGAGGGGCCAACGGGCCGGGGAGCTGTTTTTT

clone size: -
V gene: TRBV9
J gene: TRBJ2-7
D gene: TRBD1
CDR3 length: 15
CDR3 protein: CASSADRGGSHEQYF
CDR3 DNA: TGTGCCAGCAGCGCCGACAGGGGTGGAAGCCACGAGCAGTACTTC

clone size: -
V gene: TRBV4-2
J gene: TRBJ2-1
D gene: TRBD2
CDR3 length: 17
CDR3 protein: CASSQDRAGGSYNEQFF
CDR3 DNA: TGTGCCAGCAGCCAAGATCGAGCGGGGGGCTCCTACAATGAGCAGTTCTTC

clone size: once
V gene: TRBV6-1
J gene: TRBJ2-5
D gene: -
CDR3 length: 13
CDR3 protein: CASRGTYIGTQYF
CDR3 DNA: TGTGCCAGCAGAGGGACTTATATTGGGACCCAGTACTTC

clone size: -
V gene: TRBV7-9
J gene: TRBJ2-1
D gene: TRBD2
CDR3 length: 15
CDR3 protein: CASSPQAGGYNEQFF
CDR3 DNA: TGTGCCAGCAGCCCCCAAGCGGGGGGTTACAATGAGCAGTTCTTC

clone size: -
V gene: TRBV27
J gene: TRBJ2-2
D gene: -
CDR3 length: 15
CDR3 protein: CASSLGSWQPQELFF
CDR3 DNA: TGTGCCAGCAGTTTGGGATCCTGGCAACCCCAGGAGCTGTTTTTT

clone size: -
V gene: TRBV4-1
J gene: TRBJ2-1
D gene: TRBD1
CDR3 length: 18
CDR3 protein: CASSQGPGGVSSYNEQFF
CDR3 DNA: TGCGCCAGCAGCCAAGGTCCAGGGGGCGTAAGCTCCTACAATGAGCAGTTCTTC

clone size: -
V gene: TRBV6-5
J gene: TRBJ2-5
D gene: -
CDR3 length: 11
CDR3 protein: CASSLGETQYF
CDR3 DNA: TGTGCCAGCAGTCTTGGGGAGACCCAGTACTTC

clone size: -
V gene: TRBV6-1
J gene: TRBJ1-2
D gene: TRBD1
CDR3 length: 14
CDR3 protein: CASSEEPGGNGYTF
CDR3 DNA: TGTGCCAGCAGTGAAGAACCAGGGGGCAATGGCTACACCTTC

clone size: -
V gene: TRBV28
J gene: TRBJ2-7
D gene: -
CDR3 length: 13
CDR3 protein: CASSSGPSYEQYF
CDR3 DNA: TGTGCCAGCAGTTCCGGGCCTTCCTACGAGCAGTACTTC

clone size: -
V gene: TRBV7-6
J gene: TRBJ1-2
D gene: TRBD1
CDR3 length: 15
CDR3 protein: CASSPLPGQNYGYTF
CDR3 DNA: TGTGCCAGCAGCCCCTTACCGGGACAGAACTATGGCTACACCTTC

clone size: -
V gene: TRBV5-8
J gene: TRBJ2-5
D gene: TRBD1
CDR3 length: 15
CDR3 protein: CASSLTGVFQETQYF
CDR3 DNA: TGTGCCAGCAGCTTGACAGGGGTTTTCCAAGAGACCCAGTACTTC

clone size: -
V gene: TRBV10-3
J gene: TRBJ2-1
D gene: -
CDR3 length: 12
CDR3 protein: CAISEWQTEQFF
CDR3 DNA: TGTGCCATCAGTGAGTGGCAGACTGAGCAGTTCTTC

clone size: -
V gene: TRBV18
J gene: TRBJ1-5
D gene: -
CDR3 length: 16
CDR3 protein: CASPPGSVDYNQPQHF
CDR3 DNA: TGTGCCAGCCCACCCGGATCAGTTGATTACAATCAGCCCCAGCATTTT

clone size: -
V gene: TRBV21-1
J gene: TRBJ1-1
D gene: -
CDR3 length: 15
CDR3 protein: CASSKEDRMNTEAFF
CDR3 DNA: TGTGCCAGCAGCAAAGAGGACAGGATGAACACTGAAGCTTTCTTT